This entry is about one T cell receptor beta chain. Its antigen is not identified. The entry originates in a study of T cell responses to AZD1222 COVID-19 vaccine. Here immunoSEQ multiplex PCR was the method, and the copy in TCRdb shows in-frame clones only, minus some. The data hold about 130,000 clones, with roughly 94% observed a single time. The study, taken as a whole, reports: Unmutated variant regions are reportedly targeted by nearly half of spike-specific TCRs. After two AZD1222 doses, spike-specific TCR breadth and depth rose versus day 0.

Looked up from germline, CDR1 is KGHSH and CDR2 is LQKENI. Trimming pared 1 base from V and 10 bases from J, leaving 18 bases between. CDR3 length: 15 amino acids. Source: peripheral blood, taken on day 0 of AZD1222 vaccination. This receptor was taken from an adult in good health. The rearrangement joins TRBV18 to TRBJ2-3; D is perhaps TRBD2 (6 bases). CDR3 coding DNA: TGTGCCAGCTCACCACGGGGACTGGAAGGTGTAGCGCAGTATTTT. Its translation is CASSPRGLEGVAQYF.